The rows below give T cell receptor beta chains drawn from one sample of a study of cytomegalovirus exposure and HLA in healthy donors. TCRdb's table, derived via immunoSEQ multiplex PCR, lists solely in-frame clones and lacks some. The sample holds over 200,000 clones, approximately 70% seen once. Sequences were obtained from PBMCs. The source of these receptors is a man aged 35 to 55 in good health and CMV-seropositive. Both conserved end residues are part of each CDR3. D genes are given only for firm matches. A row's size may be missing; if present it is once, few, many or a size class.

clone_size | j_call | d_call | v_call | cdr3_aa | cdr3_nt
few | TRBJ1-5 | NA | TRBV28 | CASSLSGNNQPQHF | TGTGCCAGCAGTTTATCAGGGAACAATCAGCCCCAGCATTTT
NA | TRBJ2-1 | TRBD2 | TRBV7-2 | CASSSNGVGGGAPGEQFF | TGTGCCAGCAGCTCCAATGGGGTGGGCGGGGGGGCCCCCGGTGAGCAGTTCTTC
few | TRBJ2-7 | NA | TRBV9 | CASSVVGEEGEQYF | TGTGCCAGCAGCGTAGTGGGGGAGGAGGGGGAGCAGTACTTC
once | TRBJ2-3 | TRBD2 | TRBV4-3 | CASSQLAGGADTQYF | TGCGCCAGCAGCCAACTAGCGGGGGGAGCAGATACGCAGTATTTT
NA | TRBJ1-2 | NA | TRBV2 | CASNRVDGYTF | TGTGCCAGCAACAGGGTTGATGGCTACACCTTC
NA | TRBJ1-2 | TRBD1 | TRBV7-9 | CSSSLADRAGYTF | TGTTCCAGCAGCTTAGCCGACAGGGCGGGCTACACCTTC
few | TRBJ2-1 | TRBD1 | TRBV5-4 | CASSRSGQSYNEQFF | TGTGCCAGCAGCCGGTCGGGACAGTCCTACAATGAGCAGTTCTTC
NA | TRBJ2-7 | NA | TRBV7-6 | CASSLTGWGSYEQYF | TGTGCCAGCAGCCTCACAGGGTGGGGCTCCTACGAGCAGTACTTC
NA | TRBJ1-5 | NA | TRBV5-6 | CASSLQGRNQPQHF | TGTGCCAGCAGCTTACAGGGTCGCAATCAGCCCCAGCATTTT
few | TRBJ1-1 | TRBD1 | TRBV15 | CATSHRPTGAGTEAFF | TGTGCCACCTCCCATAGACCAACAGGGGCCGGAACTGAAGCTTTCTTT
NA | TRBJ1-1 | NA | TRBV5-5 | CASSSVNTEAFF | TGTGCCAGCAGCTCAGTTAACACTGAAGCTTTCTTT
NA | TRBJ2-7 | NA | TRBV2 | CASSGAGDSYEQYF | TGTGCCAGCAGTGGGGCGGGCGACTCCTACGAGCAGTACTTC
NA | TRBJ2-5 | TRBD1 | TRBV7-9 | CSSSLAARAGGVGETQYF | TGTTCCAGCAGCTTAGCGGCGAGGGCAGGGGGCGTGGGAGAGACCCAGTACTTC
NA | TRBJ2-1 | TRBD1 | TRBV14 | CASSLLRGQGANYEQFF | TGTGCCAGCAGCCTACTCAGGGGACAGGGGGCTAACTATGAGCAGTTCTTC
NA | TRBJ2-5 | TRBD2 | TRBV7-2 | CASSRRLAGEETQYF | TGTGCCAGCAGCCGCAGACTAGCGGGGGAAGAGACCCAGTACTTC
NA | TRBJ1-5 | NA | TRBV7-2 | CASSPSGGTVNQPQHF | TGTGCCAGCAGCCCGTCGGGGGGTACGGTCAATCAGCCCCAGCATTTT
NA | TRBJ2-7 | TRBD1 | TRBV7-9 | CASSTGQGDEQYF | TGTGCCAGCAGCACTGGACAGGGGGACGAGCAGTACTTC
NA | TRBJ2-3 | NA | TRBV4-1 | CASSQKGESTDTQYF | TGCGCCAGCAGCCAGAAGGGGGAAAGCACAGATACGCAGTATTTT
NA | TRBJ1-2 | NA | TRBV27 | CASSPAGQGGGYTF | TGTGCCAGCAGCCCCGCGGGGCAGGGTGGTGGCTACACCTTC
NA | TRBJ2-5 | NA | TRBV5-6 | CASSSSTAQGTQYF | TGTGCCAGCAGTTCCTCGACAGCCCAAGGGACCCAGTACTTC
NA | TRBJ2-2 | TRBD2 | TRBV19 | CASSIRLAGNTGELFF | TGTGCCAGTAGTATCCGACTAGCGGGGAACACCGGGGAGCTGTTTTTT
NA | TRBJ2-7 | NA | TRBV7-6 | CASSLEGTRGPYEQYF | TGTGCCAGCAGCTTAGAAGGGACCAGGGGTCCCTACGAGCAGTACTTC
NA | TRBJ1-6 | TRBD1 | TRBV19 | CASSRQGPTSPLHF | TGTGCCAGTAGTCGACAGGGTCCGACCTCACCCCTCCACTTT
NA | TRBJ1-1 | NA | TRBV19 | CASTPRGVNTEAFF | TGTGCCAGTACCCCACGGGGGGTGAACACTGAAGCTTTCTTT
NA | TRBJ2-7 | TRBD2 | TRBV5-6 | CASSLAGGTSYEQYF | TGTGCCAGCAGCTTGGCCGGCGGGACTAGCTACGAGCAGTACTTC
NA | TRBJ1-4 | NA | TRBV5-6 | CASSHGQTATNEKLFF | TGTGCCAGCAGCCATGGTCAGACTGCAACTAATGAAAAACTGTTTTTT
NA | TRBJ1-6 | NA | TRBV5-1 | CASSLGRVYNSPLHF | TGCGCCAGCAGCTTGGGGCGGGTTTATAATTCACCCCTCCACTTT
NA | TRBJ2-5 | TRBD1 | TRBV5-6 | CASSSGTGLEEETQYF | TGTGCCAGCAGCTCCGGGACAGGGTTAGAGGAAGAGACCCAGTACTTC
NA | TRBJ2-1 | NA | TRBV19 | CASSPSTTVYNEQFF | TGTGCCAGTAGTCCATCAACAACAGTCTACAATGAGCAGTTCTTC
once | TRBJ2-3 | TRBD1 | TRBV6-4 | CASSLDRGGTDTQYF | TGTGCCAGCAGCTTGGACAGGGGGGGCACAGATACGCAGTATTTT
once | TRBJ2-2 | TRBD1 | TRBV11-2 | CASSLGTGGADGELFF | TGTGCCAGCAGCTTGGGAACAGGGGGCGCGGACGGGGAGCTGTTTTTT
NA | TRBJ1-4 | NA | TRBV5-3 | CARSSEKTTPLINEKLFF | TGTGCCAGAAGCTCCGAAAAAACCACTCCGCTGATTAATGAAAAACTGTTTTTT
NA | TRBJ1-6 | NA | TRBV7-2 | CASSHRKTGPNSPLHF | TGTGCCAGCAGCCATCGAAAGACAGGACCCAATTCACCCCTCCACTTT